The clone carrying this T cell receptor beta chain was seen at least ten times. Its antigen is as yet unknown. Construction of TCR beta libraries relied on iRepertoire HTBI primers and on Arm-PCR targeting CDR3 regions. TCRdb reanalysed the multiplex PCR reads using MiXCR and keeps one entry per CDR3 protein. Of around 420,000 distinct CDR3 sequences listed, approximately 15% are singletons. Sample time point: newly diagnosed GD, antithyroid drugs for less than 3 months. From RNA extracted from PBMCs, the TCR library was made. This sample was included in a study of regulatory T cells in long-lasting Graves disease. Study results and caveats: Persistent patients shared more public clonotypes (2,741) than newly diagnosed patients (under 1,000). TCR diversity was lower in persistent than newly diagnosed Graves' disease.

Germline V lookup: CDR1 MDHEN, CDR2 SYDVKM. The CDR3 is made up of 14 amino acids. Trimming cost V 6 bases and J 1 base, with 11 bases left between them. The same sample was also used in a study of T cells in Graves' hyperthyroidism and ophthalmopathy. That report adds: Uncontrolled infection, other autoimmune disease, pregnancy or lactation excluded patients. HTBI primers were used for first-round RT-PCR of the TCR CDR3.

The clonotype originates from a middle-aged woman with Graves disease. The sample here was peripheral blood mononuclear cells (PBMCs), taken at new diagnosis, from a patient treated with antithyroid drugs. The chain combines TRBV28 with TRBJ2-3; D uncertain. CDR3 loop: CASSLSRGTDTQYF. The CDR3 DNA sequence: TGTGCCAGCAGCCTGTCTAGGGGCACAGATACGCAGTATTTT.